One sample yielded the 8 T cell receptor beta chains listed below, sequenced in a study of blood T cells in healthy people across ages. Combining a sample-barcoded 5' primer with a J-beta primer mix, a second PCR ran for about 7 to 11 cycles. Via MiXCR, TCRdb re-called the 5' RACE reads, giving one row per CDR3 protein. The sample yields 890,000 or so distinct CDR3 sequences, approximately 67% seen once. Specimen: blood. Source of these receptors: a man aged 25-45 years in good health.

V is TRBV10-3 and J is TRBJ2-7; D is unclear. V lost 2 bases and J 2 bases, leaving 10 bases between the germline ends. The CDR3 contains 14 residues. CDR1 and CDR2 (germline): ENHRY, SYGVKD. The CDR3, as DNA: TGTGCCATCAGTGAGCGGCAGGAAGCCTACGAGCAGTACTTC. Amino acid sequence: CAISERQEAYEQYF.

The gene calls are TRBV15 and TRBJ2-5; 8 positions match TRBD2. V lost 0 bases and J lost 2; bases outside the gene matches: 11. Germline CDR1 LNHNV, CDR2 YYDKDF (reference sequence). There are 18 residues in the CDR3. CDR3 nucleotide sequence: TGTGCCACCAGCAGAGATGAGGGCGGGACTAGGATTCAAGAGACCCAGTACTTC. The encoded protein is CATSRDEGGTRIQETQYF.

This chain joins TRBV7-2 and TRBJ1-6; the match to TRBD1 covers 10 bases. This CDR3 region has 15 residues. The germline CDR1 and CDR2 sequences are SGHTA and FQGNSA. The V segment lost 1 base and the J segment 10 bases; nucleotides outside the gene matches: 4. The CDR3 DNA reads as TGTGCCAGCAGCTTAGTTGGGACAGGGGTCTCACCCCTCCACTTT. Protein product: CASSLVGTGVSPLHF.

The chain recombines TRBV29-1 with TRBJ2-1; the match to TRBD1 covers 7 bases. The CDR3 extends over 12 amino acids. Germline CDR1 reads SQVTM; CDR2 reads ANQGSEA. The junction had 4 bases not matched to a gene; V was cut back by 7 bases and J by 4 bases. CDR3 DNA sequence: TGCAGCGAACAGACAGGGTACAATGAGCAGTTCTTC. Amino acid sequence: CSEQTGYNEQFF.

The chain is built from TRBV20-1 and TRBJ2-7; TRBD2 matches at 7 bases. V was clipped by 3 bases and J by 1 base; unmatched bases: 9. The CDR3 has 15 amino acids. Germline lookup yields CDR1 DFQATT and CDR2 SNEGSKA (reference sequence). Written as DNA, the CDR3 is TGCAGTGCTAGGAAAAGAAGCGGGGCATCCTACGAGCAGTACTTC. Its protein product is CSARKRSGASYEQYF.

This clonotype showed up many times. V usage is TRBV4-3 and J usage is TRBJ1-6; no firm D call. The CDR3 spans 17 residues. V gave up 2 bases and J gave up 7 bases, with 18 bases separating them. Germline-derived CDR1 and CDR2 are LGHNA and YSLEER. For the CDR3, the DNA is TGCGCCAGCAGCCAATTAGGACCGGGTCGCGGGAATTCACCCCTCCACTTT. Encoded protein: CASSQLGPGRGNSPLHF.

This clonotype has only a few counts. The chain has TRBV7-2 and TRBJ2-1, with TRBD2 matching over 11 bases. This CDR3 region has 12 residues. J was trimmed by 13 bases and V by 5 bases; bases with no gene match: 4. The germline V gene has CDR1 SGHTA and CDR2 FQGNSA. CDR3 sequence reads: CASSPSGGRQFF. The CDR3 coding sequence is TGTGCCAGCAGCCCTAGCGGGGGGCGACAGTTCTTC. Full variable domain (rest looked up from reference TRBV7-2 and TRBJ2-1): GAGVSQSPSNKVTEKGKDVELRCDPISGHTALYWYRQSLGQGLEFLIYFQGNSAPDKSGLPSDRFSAERTGGSVSTLTIQRTQQEDSAVYLCASSPSGGRQFFGPGTRLTVL.

The chain's CDR3 is CSAREGPGHSYNEQFF. The CDR3 DNA is TGCAGTGCTAGAGAAGGGCCGGGTCACTCCTACAATGAGCAGTTCTTC. The V call is TRBV20-1, the J call TRBJ2-1, with D unclear. V lost 0 bases and J lost 0, with 12 bases in between. The length of the CDR3 is 16 residues. The germline V gene has CDR1 DFQATT and CDR2 SNEGSKA (reference sequence).